The 22 T cell receptor beta chains below were found in one sample sequenced in a study of B cell selection in AIRE deficiency. Sequencing was performed with immunoSEQ multiplex PCR; in TCRdb, only in-frame clones are kept and a portion is missing. The sample holds some 1,500 clones, roughly 84% seen once. Sorted regulatory T cells were CD4-positive, CD25-high and CD127-low or negative. Sequencing input: CD4+CD25+ Tregs sorted from PBMCs. All receptors derive from a human donor in good health.

V and J are TRBV29-1 and TRBJ2-1; 8 positions agree with TRBD1. The V gene end was trimmed by 6 bases and the J gene end by 9 bases; junction bases not matched to a gene: 7. The V gene's germline CDR1 is SQVTM and CDR2 ANQGSEA. This CDR3 spans 12 amino acids. The CDR3 sequence: CSVGQGLGEQFF. Here the CDR3 DNA reads TGCAGCGTAGGACAGGGCCTCGGTGAGCAGTTCTTC.

V and J are TRBV28 and TRBJ2-1; TRBD2 matches 8 bases. Trimming removed 6 bases from V and 6 bases from J; junction bases left unmatched: 13. The CDR3 consists of 16 residues. Germline V gene data show CDR1 as MDHEN and CDR2 as SYDVKM. The CDR3 region is CASSQQGTRYLNEQFF. DNA for the CDR3: TGTGCCAGCAGCCAGCAAGGGACTAGATATCTCAATGAGCAGTTCTTC.

This chain joins TRBV7-2 and TRBJ2-5; D gene ambiguous. The V gene lost 5 bases and the J gene lost 2 bases, with 9 bases spanning the gap. From germline, CDR1 is SGHTA and CDR2 FQGNSA. The CDR3 is made up of 13 amino acids. The CDR3 here is CASSRLAQETQYF. The CDR3 region has the DNA TGTGCCAGCAGCCGACTGGCGCAAGAGACCCAGTACTTC.

This clone has only one observation. This chain links TRBV2 with TRBJ2-7; D remains ambiguous. V was shortened by 7 bases and J by 3 bases, with 13 bases between the two germline ends. The CDR3 is made up of 13 amino acids. Germline-derived CDR1 and CDR2 are SNHLY and FYNNEI. The CDR3 DNA sequence: TGTGCCAGCACGCGAACGGTTCGCTACGAGCAGTACTTC. Its protein is CASTRTVRYEQYF.

The rearrangement uses TRBV28 and TRBJ2-1; TRBD2 aligns across 7 bases. Germline V gene sequence: CDR1 MDHEN, CDR2 SYDVKM. J gave up 4 bases and V 6 bases, and 12 bases lay outside the gene matches. The length of the CDR3 is 16 residues. CDR3 DNA sequence: TGTGCCAGCAGCCCACCTCGGGAAGCGGGATACAATGAGCAGTTCTTC. It yields the protein CASSPPREAGYNEQFF.

The chain carries TRBV27 and TRBJ2-5; 11 bases are shared with TRBD1. The ends lost 6 bases at V and 1 base at J; junction bases unmatched: 16. Germline CDR1 reads MNHEY; CDR2 reads SMNVEV (reference sequence). The CDR3 has 19 amino acids. The CDR3 is CASSPRTGGGVRGQETQYF. CDR3 in DNA: TGTGCCAGCAGCCCAAGGACAGGGGGCGGGGTACGGGGCCAAGAGACCCAGTACTTC.

This clone was seen only a few times. The CDR3 region is CASSPDRNQPQHF. The CDR3 DNA reads as TGTGCCAGCTCACCTGACAGGAATCAGCCCCAGCATTTT. V is TRBV18 and J is TRBJ1-5, with D possibly matching TRBD1 (6 bases). Germline CDR1 is KGHSH and CDR2 is LQKENI. Trimming cost V 3 bases and J 4 bases, with 7 bases left between them. The CDR3 contains 13 residues.

This chain links TRBV5-1 with TRBJ2-7, with D perhaps TRBD1 (6 bases). V gave up 4 bases and J gave up 2 bases, with 13 bases separating them. Germline V gene data show CDR1 as SGHRS and CDR2 as YFSETQ. The CDR3 runs to 14 residues. CDR3 loop: CASSGTNKPYEQYF. CDR3 DNA sequence: TGCGCCAGCAGCGGGACAAATAAACCCTACGAGCAGTACTTC.

The V call is TRBV28, the J call TRBJ2-1, with 9 bases aligning to TRBD1. CDR1 is MDHEN and CDR2 is SYDVKM in the germline V gene. With 3 bases clipped from V and 9 bases from J, the junction kept 15 bases outside the gene matches. The CDR3 extends over 17 amino acids. The CDR3 DNA is TGTGCCAGCAGTTTCCCCGGGACAGGGATTGCGGCTTGTGAGCAGTTCTTC. The encoded protein is CASSFPGTGIAACEQFF.

The chain couples TRBV19 to TRBJ2-2; TRBD1 aligns across 8 bases. The CDR3 spans 14 residues. V trimming: 9 bases; J trimming: 4 bases; junction bases outside the gene matches: 7. Germline V gene lookup returns CDR1 LNHDA and CDR2 SQIVND (reference sequence). DNA for the CDR3: TGTGCCAGCGGACAGGGAAGGTTCACCGGGGAGCTGTTTTTT. Encoded protein: CASGQGRFTGELFF.

This clone was recorded once. The chain recombines TRBV18 with TRBJ2-7; D perhaps matches TRBD2 (5 bases). Trimming took off 2 bases at V and 5 bases at J, with 7 bases between the two ends. The CDR3 is 12 residues long. Looked up from germline, CDR1 is KGHSH and CDR2 is LQKENI. The CDR3 is CASSPAGDEQYF. The CDR3 DNA reads TGTGCCAGCTCACCAGCGGGCGACGAGCAGTACTTC. Full variable domain (outside the CDR3, taken from reference TRBV18 and TRBJ2-7): NAGVMQNPRHLVRRRGQEARLRCSPMKGHSHVYWYRQLPEEGLKFMVYLQKENIIDESGMPKERFSAEFPKEGPSILRIQQVVRGDSAAYFCASSPAGDEQYFGPGTRLTVT.

This chain joins TRBV15 and TRBJ2-7; D might be TRBD2 (6 bases). The V gene's germline CDR1 is LNHNV and CDR2 YYDKDF (reference sequence). V was shortened by 0 bases and J by 0 bases, with 9 bases between the two germline ends. The CDR3 sequence is 15 residues long. CDR3 coding DNA: TGTGCCACCAGCAGAGATCTCGGGAGCTCCTACGAGCAGTACTTC. Translation: CATSRDLGSSYEQYF.

The rearrangement links TRBV11-2 to TRBJ2-1; 10 bases agree with TRBD2. The CDR3 extends over 17 amino acids. V lost 11 bases, J lost 2 bases, and 15 bases stayed unmatched. Germline CDR1 and CDR2: SGHAT and FQNNGV. The CDR3 here is CAAAGASGRGTYNEQFF. The CDR3, as DNA: TGTGCCGCCGCTGGGGCTAGCGGGAGAGGGACCTACAATGAGCAGTTCTTC.

This sequence joins TRBV7-8 and TRBJ2-1, with D perhaps TRBD2 (6 bases). Germline values: CDR1 SGHVS, CDR2 FQNEAQ. The ends were cut back, 5 bases at V and 3 bases at J, with 17 bases in the middle. This CDR3 region has 16 residues. The chain's CDR3 is CASSLTRGRGYNEQFF. CDR3 bases: TGTGCCAGCAGCCTTACACGGGGGAGAGGCTACAATGAGCAGTTCTTC. Full variable domain (outside the CDR3, taken from reference TRBV7-8 and TRBJ2-1): GAGVSQSPRYKVAKRGQDVALRCDPISGHVSLFWYQQALGQGPEFLTYFQNEAQLDKSGLPSDRFFAERPEGSVSTLKIQRTQQEDSAVYLCASSLTRGRGYNEQFFGPGTRLTVL.

The rearrangement links TRBV14 to TRBJ2-1; tentative D call: TRBD2 (5 bases). V was cut by 3 bases and J by 9 bases, with 18 bases left in between. From germline, CDR1 is SGHDN and CDR2 FVKESK. The CDR3 loop spans 15 amino acids. DNA for the CDR3: TGTGCCAGCAGCCAGCTACTTACGGGGAGCGGTGAGCAGTTCTTC. Translating it yields CASSQLLTGSGEQFF.

The rearrangement uses TRBV2 and TRBJ1-1, with a tentative D call TRBD1 (5 bases). Germline V gene data show CDR1 as SNHLY and CDR2 as FYNNEI. With 6 bases removed from V and 4 bases from J, the gap between germline ends came to 12 bases. The CDR3 contains 13 residues. The CDR3 here is CASRGTELTEAFF. The DNA of the CDR3 is TGTGCCAGCAGGGGGACTGAACTCACTGAAGCTTTCTTT. Full variable domain (remainder filled in from reference TRBV2 and TRBJ1-1): EPEVTQTPSHQVTQMGQEVILRCVPISNHLYFYWYRQILGQKVEFLVSFYNNEISEKSEIFDDQFSVERPDGSNFTLKIRSTKLEDSAMYFCASRGTELTEAFFGQGTRLTVV.

This clone has a handful of counts. The rearrangement uses TRBV6-1 and TRBJ2-7; the D gene is possibly TRBD2 (7 bases). CDR3 length: 16 amino acids. CDR1 MNHNS and CDR2 SASEGT come from the germline V gene. V was pared by 4 bases and J by 0 bases, with 16 bases between. Here the CDR3 reads CASSGRGRGFSYEQYF. The DNA for the CDR3 is TGTGCCAGCAGTGGGCGGGGGAGGGGGTTCTCCTACGAGCAGTACTTC.

This clone was picked up a small number of times. This chain joins TRBV5-1 and TRBJ1-4; weak D call: TRBD1 (5 bases). V lost 0 bases and J lost 0, with 6 bases in between. In germline, CDR1 is SGHRS, CDR2 YFSETQ. There are 15 residues in the CDR3. The CDR3: CASSLGQTTNEKLFF. The DNA for the CDR3 is TGCGCCAGCAGCTTGGGACAGACAACTAATGAAAAACTGTTTTTT.

The count of this clone is one. This sequence joins TRBV7-2 and TRBJ1-5, with D uncertain. Germline lookup yields CDR1 SGHTA and CDR2 FQGNSA. The V gene lost 1 base and the J gene lost 0 bases, with 7 bases spanning the gap. This CDR3 has 15 residues. The CDR3 spells CASSLGSISNQPQHF. CDR3 sequence (DNA): TGTGCCAGCAGCTTAGGATCGATTAGCAATCAGCCCCAGCATTTT.

The chain uses TRBV9 and TRBJ2-7, with 12 bases matching TRBD2. V was pared by 0 bases and J by 4 bases, with 5 bases of the junction left unmatched. Per germline, CDR1 SGDLS and CDR2 YYNGEE. The CDR3 consists of 16 residues. The CDR3 region is CASSVGTSGTGYEQYF. The CDR3 DNA follows: TGTGCCAGCAGCGTAGGGACTAGCGGGACGGGGTACGAGCAGTACTTC.

The genes are TRBV28 and TRBJ2-3; no clear D. Germline V lookup: CDR1 MDHEN, CDR2 SYDVKM. CDR3 size: 15 residues. The germline V and J ends were trimmed by 3 bases and 2 bases, with 12 bases remaining between them. The CDR3 DNA reads as TGTGCCAGCAGTTTCCTGCCAGGACCCACAGATACGCAGTATTTT. Translated: CASSFLPGPTDTQYF.

The gene calls are TRBV11-2 and TRBJ2-2, with TRBD1 matching over 9 bases. J gave up 7 bases and V 2 bases, and 8 bases lay outside the gene matches. The CDR3 consists of 16 residues. The germline V gene encodes CDR1 SGHAT and CDR2 FQNNGV. The CDR3 sequence is CASSLSYTGGIGELFF. The CDR3 region has the DNA TGTGCCAGCAGCTTAAGCTACACAGGGGGCATCGGGGAGCTGTTTTTT. The full variable domain, its missing parts supplied by reference TRBV11-2 and TRBJ2-2, is EAGVAQSPRYKIIEKRQSVAFWCNPISGHATLYWYQQILGQGPKLLIQFQNNGVVDDSQLPKDRFSAERLKGVDSTLKIQPAKLEDSAVYLCASSLSYTGGIGELFFGEGSRLTVL.